This T cell receptor (beta chain) was identified during a study of blood T cell repertoires in COVID-19. The repertoire was sequenced with immunoSEQ multiplex PCR; TCRdb's copy has only in-frame clones and lacks some. The sample holds 300,000 to 400,000 clones; 80% to 90% are singletons and the top ten take around 4.4%. Clinical history as reported by participants underpinned cohort assignment. The germline V gene encodes CDR1 SGDLS and CDR2 YYNGEE. This CDR3 is 15 amino acids long. Trimming took off 4 bases at V and 1 base at J, with 12 bases between the two ends. The chain couples TRBV9 to TRBJ1-5, with D possibly TRBD1 on 6 matching bases. The TCR originated in a woman aged 40 to 50 with acute COVID-19. Sequenced material: PBMCs or T cells enriched from blood (not recorded which). The CDR3 region is CASSPTQGSNQPQHF. Here the CDR3 DNA reads TGTGCCAGCAGCCCGACTCAGGGGAGCAATCAGCCCCAGCATTTT.